Shown below are 17 T cell receptor beta chains from a single sample sequenced in a study of blood T cells in healthy people across ages. A J-beta primer mix and a sample-barcoded 5' primer were used in a second PCR of roughly 6 to 11 cycles. TCRdb passed the 5' RACE reads through MiXCR, listing each CDR3 protein once. The data contain 1.5 million to 2 million distinct CDR3 sequences, about 30% of them singletons. The sequencing sample was made of blood. Receptor source: a woman in her twenties or thirties in good health.

The V call is TRBV2, the J call TRBJ2-1; tentative D call: TRBD2 (5 bases). There are 14 residues in the CDR3. The V end lost 6 bases, the J end lost 5 bases, and 14 bases lay between the germline ends. Germline lookup yields CDR1 SNHLY and CDR2 FYNNEI. The DNA for the CDR3 is TGTGCCAGCAGGGGGAGTGAGGTCGACAATGAGCAGTTCTTC. Protein product: CASRGSEVDNEQFF.

V usage is TRBV4-2 and J usage is TRBJ1-2, with D unclear. CDR3 size: 13 residues. Germline lookup yields CDR1 LGHNA and CDR2 YNFKEQ. V shed 5 bases and J shed 5 bases, with 12 bases lying between them. The CDR3: CASSSTDDYGYTF. The DNA of the CDR3 is TGTGCCAGCAGCTCGACCGACGATTATGGCTACACCTTC.

J is TRBJ2-3 and V is TRBV12-3 or TRBV12-4; D might be TRBD2 (5 bases). This CDR3 comprises 13 residues. The V and J ends lost 8 bases and 11 bases respectively, with 20 bases between them. CDR3 residues: CASRGNPRWVQYF. DNA for the CDR3: TGTGCCAGCCGAGGGAATCCCCGGTGGGTGCAGTATTTT.

This clonotype occurred a few times. The rearrangement uses TRBV5-1 and TRBJ1-4; D might be TRBD1 (5 bases). Germline V gene data show CDR1 as SGHRS and CDR2 as YFSETQ. The CDR3 has 16 amino acids. Trimming took off 0 bases at V and 2 bases at J, with 11 bases between the two ends. CDR3 amino acids: CASSLALGRTNEKLFF. CDR3 sequence (DNA): TGCGCCAGCAGCTTGGCCCTGGGGCGGACTAATGAAAAACTGTTTTTT.

The chain has TRBV6-2 or TRBV6-3 and TRBJ2-1; 8 nucleotides align to TRBD2. With V trimmed by 7 bases and J by 5 bases, 7 bases remained unmatched. Per the germline V gene, CDR1 is MNHEY and CDR2 is SVGEGT. The CDR3 length is 14 residues. For the CDR3, the DNA is TGTGCCAGCACGCATAGCGGGATGGACAATGAGCAGTTCTTC. Its protein is CASTHSGMDNEQFF.

The V gene is TRBV2, the J gene TRBJ2-7; a possible D gene is TRBD2 (6 bases). CDR3 length: 14 amino acids. Germline-derived CDR1 and CDR2 are SNHLY and FYNNEI. V lost 8 bases and J 7 bases, leaving 21 bases between the germline ends. The CDR3 coding sequence is TGTGCCAGCCGGTTGCTAGCGAGTTACAATGAGCAGTACTTC. Translating gives CASRLLASYNEQYF.

The chain carries TRBV30 and TRBJ1-1; D is unresolved. V was clipped by 5 bases and J by 1 base, with 17 bases between them. Per the germline V gene, CDR1 is GTSNPN and CDR2 is SVGIG (reference sequence). The CDR3 runs to 15 residues. This CDR3 reads CAWFGAWAANTEAFF. DNA of the CDR3: TGTGCCTGGTTTGGTGCGTGGGCGGCGAACACTGAAGCTTTCTTT.

The chain combines TRBV3-1 with TRBJ2-7, with D perhaps assigned TRBD1 or TRBD2 (5 bases each). This CDR3 has 14 amino acids. V was clipped by 0 bases and J by 6 bases, with 12 bases between them. Germline V gives CDR1 LGHDT, CDR2 YNNKEL (reference sequence). The CDR3 here is CASSQDWAGTEQYF. The CDR3 bases are TGTGCCAGCAGCCAAGATTGGGCCGGGACCGAGCAGTACTTC.

This clonotype was counted only a few times. The chain couples TRBV7-2 to TRBJ2-1; 7 bases fit TRBD1. This CDR3 is 18 amino acids long. Looked up from germline, CDR1 is SGHTA and CDR2 is FQGNSA. The J segment lost 6 bases and the V segment lost 6 bases, leaving 20 bases of the junction unmatched. CDR3 bases: TGTGCCAGCAGTACATACCAGGGGTCCGGGACAGATTCCAATGAGCAGTTCTTC. This codes for CASSTYQGSGTDSNEQFF.

This clonotype has more than one count but fewer than ten. The chain joins TRBV6-6 to TRBJ2-1; weak D call: TRBD2 (7 bases). The CDR3 length is 17 residues. With 2 bases removed from V and 6 bases from J, the gap between germline ends came to 20 bases. The germline CDR1 and CDR2 sequences are MNHNY and SVGAGI (reference sequence). The CDR3 sequence: CASSYRFGAGATNEQFF. DNA for the CDR3: TGTGCCAGCAGTTACCGCTTTGGGGCGGGGGCCACCAATGAGCAGTTCTTC.

The chain recombines TRBV18 with TRBJ1-2, with D perhaps TRBD1 (5 bases). The CDR3 is made up of 13 amino acids. V was clipped by 3 bases and J by 8 bases, with 13 bases between them. Germline lookup yields CDR1 KGHSH and CDR2 LQKENI. The CDR3 protein is CASSPGEEFGYTF. The CDR3 DNA reads as TGTGCCAGCTCACCGGGGGAGGAGTTCGGCTACACCTTC.

This clonotype occurred a few times. The V gene is TRBV20-1, the J gene TRBJ2-5; a possible D gene is TRBD2 (5 bases). The length of the CDR3 is 15 residues. V lost 1 base and J 1 base, leaving 13 bases between the germline ends. The germline gives CDR1 DFQATT, CDR2 SNEGSKA (reference sequence). Here the CDR3 DNA reads TGCAGTGCTAGAGCAGTAGCAGCGGTCCAAGAGACCCAGTACTTC. It codes for CSARAVAAVQETQYF.

This clonotype was seen only a few times. At one boundary the junction diverges from the germline segment, which might be a read error. The chain couples TRBV9 to TRBJ2-3; 9 bases match TRBD2. Per the germline V gene, CDR1 is SGDLS and CDR2 is YYNGEE. This CDR3 is built from 15 residues. The CDR3: CAGSAPGTSTNTQYF. In DNA, the CDR3 is TGTGCCGGCAGCGCCCCCGGGACTAGCACTAATACGCAGTATTTT.

The chain links TRBV7-2 to TRBJ2-7; 8 nucleotides align to TRBD1. CDR3 length equals 15 residues. CDR1 is SGHTA, CDR2 FQGNSA, per germline. The J segment lost 2 bases and the V segment lost 4 bases, leaving 7 bases of the junction unmatched. Written as DNA, the CDR3 is TGTGCCAGCAGCTCCGAAACAGGGGGGCCCTACGAGCAGTACTTC. Translation: CASSSETGGPYEQYF.

This clonotype was detected a few times. This rearrangement joins TRBV4-3 to TRBJ2-5, with 11 bases identical to TRBD2. Germline V gene sequence: CDR1 LGHNA, CDR2 YSLEER. The CDR3 runs 14 residues. V trimming: 2 bases; J trimming: 9 bases; junction bases outside the gene matches: 5. In DNA, the CDR3 is TGCGCCAGCAGCCAAAATAGCGGGAGGGAGGCCCAGTACTTC. Protein: CASSQNSGREAQYF.

This clonotype was detected a few times. This sequence joins TRBV11-2 and TRBJ2-7; D uncertain. Trimming removed 2 bases at V and 6 bases at J, with 11 bases between. The CDR3 extends over 13 amino acids. Germline assignment: CDR1 SGHAT and CDR2 FQNNGV. In DNA form, the CDR3 reads TGTGCCAGCAGCTTAATTCCGGGTCCCGAGCAGTACTTC. Protein product: CASSLIPGPEQYF.

This clonotype showed up just a few times. The V gene is TRBV20-1, the J gene TRBJ2-3, with unresolved D. The germline CDR1 and CDR2 sequences are DFQATT and SNEGSKA (reference sequence). This CDR3 contains 13 residues. V lost 0 bases to trimming and J lost 2 bases, with 6 bases between them. In DNA, the CDR3 is TGCAGTGCTAGAGAACTTCTCACAGATACGCAGTATTTT. It codes for CSARELLTDTQYF.